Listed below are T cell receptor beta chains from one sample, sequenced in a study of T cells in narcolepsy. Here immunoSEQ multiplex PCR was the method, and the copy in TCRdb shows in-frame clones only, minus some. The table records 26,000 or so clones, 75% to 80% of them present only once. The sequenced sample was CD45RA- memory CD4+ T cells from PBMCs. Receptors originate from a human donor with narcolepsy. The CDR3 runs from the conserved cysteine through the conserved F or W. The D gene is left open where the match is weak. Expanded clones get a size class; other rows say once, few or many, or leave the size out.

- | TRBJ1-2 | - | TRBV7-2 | TGTGCCAGCAGCCCCGTGGGCATCTATGGCTACACCTTC | CASSPVGIYGYTF
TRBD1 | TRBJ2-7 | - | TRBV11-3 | TGTGCCAGCAGTTACATCACAGGGGCGTACGAGCAGTACTTC | CASSYITGAYEQYF
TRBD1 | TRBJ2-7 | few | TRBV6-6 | TGTGCCAGCACAAGGACAGGGGGCCACGAGCAGTACTTC | CASTRTGGHEQYF
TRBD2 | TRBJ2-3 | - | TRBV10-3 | TGTGCCATCACCTTGACTAGCGGGGGGGCCAGCACAGATACGCAGTATTTT | CAITLTSGGASTDTQYF
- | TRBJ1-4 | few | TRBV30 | TGTGCCTGGAGTGTATTTGGGGGGGATTTAATTGCAACTAATGAAAAACTGTTTTTT | CAWSVFGGDLIATNEKLFF
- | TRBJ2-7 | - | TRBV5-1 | TGCGCCAGCAGCTTGGCGCAGGGTCCCTCCTACGAGCAGTACTTC | CASSLAQGPSYEQYF
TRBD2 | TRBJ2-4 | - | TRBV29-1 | TGCAGCGTTGTTAGCGGGGCAAACATTCAGTACTTC | CSVVSGANIQYF
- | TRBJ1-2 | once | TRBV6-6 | TGTGCCAGCAGAGGGGATGGCTACACCTTC | CASRGDGYTF
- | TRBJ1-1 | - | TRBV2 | TGTGCCAGCAGTGTGCCCCTCTGGGGGGACTCGAACACTGAAGCTTTCTTT | CASSVPLWGDSNTEAFF
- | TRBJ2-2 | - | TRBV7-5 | TGTGCCAGCAGCCCCCTCGCAAGGGGGACTCACACCGGGGAGCTGTTTTTT | CASSPLARGTHTGELFF
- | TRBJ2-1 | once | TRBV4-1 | TGCGCCAGCAGCCAAGAGGGGAGCTCCTACAATGAGCAGTTCTTC | CASSQEGSSYNEQFF
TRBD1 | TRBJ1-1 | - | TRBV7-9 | TGTGCCAGCAGCCCCCGGGACAGGGTGAACACTGAAGCTTTCTTT | CASSPRDRVNTEAFF
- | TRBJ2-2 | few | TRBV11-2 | TGTGCCAGCAGCTACCGAGGTGACAGCACCGGGGAGCTGTTTTTT | CASSYRGDSTGELFF
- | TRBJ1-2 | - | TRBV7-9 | TGTGCCAGCAGCTTGTCTAGAGGGAATTTTGGTGGCTACACCTTC | CASSLSRGNFGGYTF
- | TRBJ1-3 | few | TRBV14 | TGTGCCAGCAGCCAAGGGGGGAGCTCTGGAAACACCATATATTTT | CASSQGGSSGNTIYF
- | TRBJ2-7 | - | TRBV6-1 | TGTGCCAGCAGTGAAGCGGGGGGCGCGCGCGAGCAGTACTTC | CASSEAGGAREQYF
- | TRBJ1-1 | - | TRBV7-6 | TGTGCCAGCAGCTTCTCAGTGAACACTGAAGCTTTCTTT | CASSFSVNTEAFF
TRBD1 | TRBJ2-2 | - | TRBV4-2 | TGTGCCAGCAGCCAAGACCCGGGACAGTCCACCGGGGAGCTGTTTTTT | CASSQDPGQSTGELFF
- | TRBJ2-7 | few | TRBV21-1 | TGTGCCAGCAGCAATGGGAAACCGCTACCCGGGGAGCAGTACTTC | CASSNGKPLPGEQYF
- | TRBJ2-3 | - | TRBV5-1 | TGCGCCAGCAGCCCAGGACCCTTAGCAGATACGCAGTATTTT | CASSPGPLADTQYF
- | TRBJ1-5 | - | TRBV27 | TGTGCCAGCAGCCCTGGCCTCAGGGTCACCCCATATAGCAATCAGCCCCAGCATTTT | CASSPGLRVTPYSNQPQHF
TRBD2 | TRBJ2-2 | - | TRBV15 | TGTGCCACCAGCAGAGATGGGGGGGCCGGGGAGCTGTTTTTT | CATSRDGGAGELFF
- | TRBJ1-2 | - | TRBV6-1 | TGTGCCAGCCAGACCTGGGGGTATGGCTACACCTTC | CASQTWGYGYTF
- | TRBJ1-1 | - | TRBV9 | TGTGCCAGCAGCGTAGACTCTTGGGGCATGAACACTGAAGCTTTCTTT | CASSVDSWGMNTEAFF
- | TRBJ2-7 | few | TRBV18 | TGTGCCAGCTCACCGGCTGACGGACGGATCTCCTACGAGCAGTACTTC | CASSPADGRISYEQYF
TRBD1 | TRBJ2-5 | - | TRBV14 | TGTGCCAGGACAGGGGGCTGGTACCAAGAGACCCAGTACTTC | CARTGGWYQETQYF
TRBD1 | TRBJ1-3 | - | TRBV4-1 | TGCGCCAGCAGCCCCCACAGGGGACAGAGTGGAAACACCATATATTTT | CASSPHRGQSGNTIYF
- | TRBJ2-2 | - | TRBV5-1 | TGCGCCAGCAGACAACTAGGCTCAAACACCGGGGAGCTGTTTTTT | CASRQLGSNTGELFF
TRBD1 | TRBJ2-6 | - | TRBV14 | TGTGCCGGCAGCCATTGGGACAGCCTGAAGGTCCTGACTTTC | CAGSHWDSLKVLTF
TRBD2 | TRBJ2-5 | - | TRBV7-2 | TGTGCCAGCAGCTCATCTAGCGGGGGGGCCAGTCTAAAGACCCAGTACTTC | CASSSSSGGASLKTQYF
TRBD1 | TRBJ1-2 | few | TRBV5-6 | TGTGCCAGCAGCTTGGGGGGCGGGACAGGGCTTGGCTACACCTTC | CASSLGGGTGLGYTF
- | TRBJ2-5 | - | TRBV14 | TGTGCCAGCAGCCAAGATTGGGGGACCCAGTACTTC | CASSQDWGTQYF
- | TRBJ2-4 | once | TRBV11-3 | TGTGCCAGCAGCTTAGCGACGGCCCTCCCAGGGGACATTCAGTACTTC | CASSLATALPGDIQYF
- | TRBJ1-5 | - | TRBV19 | TGTGCCAGTAGTACCCAGTCGAACCAGCCCCAGCATTTT | CASSTQSNQPQHF
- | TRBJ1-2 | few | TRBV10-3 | TGTGCCATCAGTGAGTCCCCCGGGAGGGGTTATGGCTACACCTTC | CAISESPGRGYGYTF
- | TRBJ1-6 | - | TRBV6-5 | TGTGCCAGCGGAAACAGGGTTAATTCACCCCTCCACTTT | CASGNRVNSPLHF
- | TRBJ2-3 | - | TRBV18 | TGTGCCAGCTCAACGGGGGGCCCTCGAGATACGCAGTATTTT | CASSTGGPRDTQYF
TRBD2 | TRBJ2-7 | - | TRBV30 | TGTGCCCTATTGACTAGCGGGGCGAAAAAGCAGTACTTC | CALLTSGAKKQYF
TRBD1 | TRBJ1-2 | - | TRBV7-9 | TGTGCCAGCAGCTTAGCCGGGGTTACAGGGGTTTATGGCTACACCTTC | CASSLAGVTGVYGYTF
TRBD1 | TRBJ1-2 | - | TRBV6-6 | TGTGCCAGCATGTTAGGACAGGGGGCGAAGGGCTACACCTTC | CASMLGQGAKGYTF
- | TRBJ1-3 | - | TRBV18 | TGTGCCAGCTCACCGTTAGATGATCAAAGAAACACCATATATTTT | CASSPLDDQRNTIYF
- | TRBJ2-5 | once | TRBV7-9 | TGTGCCAGCAGCGGCACTTACGAGACCCAGTACTTC | CASSGTYETQYF
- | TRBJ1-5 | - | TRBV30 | TGTGCCTGGAGTGTACAAGGGGTGGGTCAGCCCCAGCATTTT | CAWSVQGVGQPQHF
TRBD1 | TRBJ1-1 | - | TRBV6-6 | TGTGCCAGCGAACGGGACAGGGATTTTAGCACTGAAGCTTTCTTT | CASERDRDFSTEAFF
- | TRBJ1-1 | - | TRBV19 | TGTGCCAGTAGTATCAAGGTAACAACTGAAGCTTTCTTT | CASSIKVTTEAFF
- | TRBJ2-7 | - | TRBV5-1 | TGCGCCAGCAGCTTGTTGGACACATCCTACGAGCAGTACTTC | CASSLLDTSYEQYF
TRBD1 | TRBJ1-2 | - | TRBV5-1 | TGCGCCAGCAGCTTGGCCGGGGCGGACAGGTCCTATGGCTACACCTTC | CASSLAGADRSYGYTF
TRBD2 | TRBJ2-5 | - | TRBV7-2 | TGTGCCAGCAGACCACTAGCGGGGGGGCCATGGGAAGAGACCCAGTACTTC | CASRPLAGGPWEETQYF
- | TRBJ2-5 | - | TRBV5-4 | TGTGCCAGCAGCCGGATCGATGGGGGGACGGTAGAGACCCAGTACTTC | CASSRIDGGTVETQYF
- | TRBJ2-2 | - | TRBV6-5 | TGTGCCAGCAGTGAGATCCGGGGCGGGGAGCTGTTTTTT | CASSEIRGGELFF
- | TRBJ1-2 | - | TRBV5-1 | TGCGCCAGCAGCCCAACAACAGGGTCCCGTCGTGGCTACACCTTC | CASSPTTGSRRGYTF
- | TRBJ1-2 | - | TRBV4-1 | TGCGCCAGCAGCCTAAGGAGGGGGGACTATGGCTACACCTTC | CASSLRRGDYGYTF
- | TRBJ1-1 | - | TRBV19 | TGTGCCAGTAGTATAGCAGGCAGGGGCCAGAACACTGAAGCTTTCTTT | CASSIAGRGQNTEAFF
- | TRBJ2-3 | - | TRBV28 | TGTGCCAGCAGTCCACCCGGATGGGGCACAGATACGCAGTATTTT | CASSPPGWGTDTQYF
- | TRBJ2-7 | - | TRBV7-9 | TGTGCCAGCAGCTTAGCCTGGAAAAGTACGTACGAGCAGTACTTC | CASSLAWKSTYEQYF
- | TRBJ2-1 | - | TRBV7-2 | TGTGCCAGCAGCTTAGATCGTGGGGACGAGCAGTTCTTC | CASSLDRGDEQFF
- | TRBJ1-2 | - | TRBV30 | TGTGCCTGGAGCCCTAAAGGGGGGGCTAACTATGGCTACACCTTC | CAWSPKGGANYGYTF